The entry below gives a single T cell receptor beta chain sequence along with its context. The clone's antigen remains unknown. Within one base of it there is no much larger clone, and no base qualities were kept. The identical CDR3 is also encoded by other nucleotide sequences in the sample. This sample is drawn from a study of shared clonotypes between healthy human individuals (dated by TCRdb to the early 2020s). Turning to the overall study: The cohort included three men and a couple of women between 18 and 49 years of age. For each donor, CD4 naive and CD4 memory were each run on three plates, CD8 naive on two plates, and CD8 memory on one plate. To estimate repertoire size and how much clonotypes are shared between individuals, the study performed deep sequencing of blood TCR repertoires from about five healthy adults. To increase sequencing depth and limit assay-specific biases, different laboratories used diverse techniques to prepare libraries and sequence TCR repertoires. Between about 0.9 and 8.9 billion PBMCs per donor were obtained by leukapheresis.

Using the deep immunoSEQ assay, multiplex PCR amplified TCR CDR3 regions from genomic DNA. Genomic DNA extracted from each cell subset was distributed evenly over all wells of several immunoSEQ 96-well plates, and each plate served as one replicate. Each replicate PCR for sorted subsets received about 200 ng genomic DNA, equal to tens of thousands of T cell genomes. The purified libraries were quantified using a Qubit 3.0 fluorometer, sized with a Bioanalyzer 2100, and then quantified again using the KAPA Library Quantification kit. Every immunoSEQ 96-well plate was sequenced on a separate single-read 150-cycle Illumina NextSeq 550 flow cell. From the authors' description of their analysis: Because the immunoSEQ output included only junctional sequences and no quality scores, the filtering could not be the same as the filtering used for full-length reads. Sequences were annotated with PyIR, a Python wrapper for IgBLAST v1.9, using IMGT germline references to assign V/J genes and CDR3. Reads were filtered out if the reads had weak V/J assignments (E-value above 1e-6), no CDR3, stop codons, out-of-frame junctions, or ambiguous translated residues. V3J clonotypes were defined by identical inferred V gene, J gene, and CDR3 amino acid sequence. Percentage overlap between repertoires was computed as shared unique clonotypes divided by the size of the smaller repertoire. Repertoire richness was assessed with RTK rarefaction, the Chao1 estimator, and Recon v2.1 estimates of unobserved clonotypes. OLGA was used to compute generation probabilities for all TCRbeta clonotypes that the gDNA method yielded from a few donors. TCRdb obtained this table from immuneACCESS and retained in-frame rearrangements with V and J assigned. These tables miss some clones; where compared with another copy, unresolved V genes account for less than half of the shortfall, and the remainder is unexplained. For V, J and clone size, that table is used; D and trimming come from the DNA. This sample gives approximately 980,000 clones in total; roughly 72% of them show up just once. The top ten constitute over 1.3% of the sample.

The donors were healthy, HIV-negative adults who had no recently reported acute infections or vaccinations. All donors were Caucasian adults living in Nashville, Tennessee, USA. CD4+ T cells were enriched through magnetic negative selection, after which naive cells were positively selected on CD45RA and the remaining negative fraction served as the memory subset. After blood collection by leukapheresis, PBMCs were isolated using Ficoll-Histopaque density gradient centrifugation and then cryopreserved in the vapor phase of liquid nitrogen. Analytical flow cytometry was used to check the purity and quantity of every magnetically sorted T cell population. Each sorted fraction had its genomic DNA isolated and then quantified by UV absorbance on a Nanodrop 2000c. Summary of the overall study and its limitations: Pairwise subsampling indicated that sequencing depth was expected to affect the degree of clonotype sharing among donors. Because the study included only a small number of donors, the genetic and exposure-history diversity represented was limited. Clonotypes shared by all four sorted-subset donors showed higher generation probabilities than non-shared clonotypes. Naive subsets generally had larger estimated clonotype richness than memory subsets. Rarefaction of sorted-subset datasets indicated incomplete sequencing despite the large sequencing depth. Sampling was restricted to blood, and TCR repertoires in tissues likely differ from the TCR repertoires found in blood. About 4.5% of naive CD4, 3% to 3.5% of naive CD8, roughly 2.5% of memory CD4, and about 0.4% of memory CD8 clonotypes were shared across several donors.

The junction carries 10 bases between V and J, which are trimmed by 5 bases and 3 bases respectively. Reading from cysteine to phenylalanine, the CDR3 counts 14 amino acids. CDR3 DNA only is kept here, 42 bases in frame from base 1. Taken from the germline V gene, the CDR1 and CDR2 loops are MDHEN and SYDVKM. Source material: memory CD4+ T cells sorted from blood. Sample cell subset or site, as interpreted from the label and publication: CD45RA-negative fraction. The source is a young man in good health. This sequence uses TRBV28 and TRBJ1-4; the D gene is perhaps TRBD1, from 5 matching bases. At the DNA level, the sequence is TGTGCCAGCAGTCCTCCGGGGGCTAATGAAAAACTGTTTTTT. This is translated as CASSPPGANEKLFF.